This is a list of T cell receptor beta chains from one sample in a study of blood T cell repertoires in COVID-19. TCRdb keeps only in-frame clones here, not all; method: immunoSEQ multiplex PCR. The data hold around 150,000 clones, with 76% observed a single time. The sample comprised peripheral blood. All receptors come from a woman older than 75 with active or convalescent COVID-19. Both conserved end residues are part of each CDR3. D genes are given only for firm matches. The size entry is marked missing in some rows and otherwise reads once, few, many or a size class.

abundance: .
j_gene: TRBJ1-2
v_gene: TRBV12-3/TRBV12-4
d_gene: .
CDR3nt: TGTGCCAGCAGTCTATACGGGGAGTATGGCTACACCTTC
CDR3aa: CASSLYGEYGYTF

abundance: few
j_gene: TRBJ1-4
v_gene: TRBV15
d_gene: .
CDR3nt: TGTGCCACCAGCAGAGAGGCGGGTCCTAATGAAAAACTGTTTTTT
CDR3aa: CATSREAGPNEKLFF

abundance: .
j_gene: TRBJ1-5
v_gene: TRBV27
d_gene: TRBD1
CDR3nt: TGTGCCAGCTCCCGGGACAGGGTACGCAATCAGCCCCAGCATTTT
CDR3aa: CASSRDRVRNQPQHF

abundance: .
j_gene: TRBJ2-5
v_gene: TRBV19
d_gene: .
CDR3nt: TGTGCCAGTAGTATAGTTGGCAGGGTTGAGGAGACCCAGTACTTC
CDR3aa: CASSIVGRVEETQYF

abundance: once
j_gene: TRBJ2-3
v_gene: TRBV7-6
d_gene: TRBD2
CDR3nt: TGTGCCAGCAGCTTAGGGGTAGCGGGGGGCGTAGATACGCAGTATTTT
CDR3aa: CASSLGVAGGVDTQYF

abundance: .
j_gene: TRBJ1-1
v_gene: TRBV5-4
d_gene: .
CDR3nt: TGTGCCAGCAGCCCACCGATCCTAAATGGGAACACTGAAGCTTTCTTT
CDR3aa: CASSPPILNGNTEAFF

abundance: .
j_gene: TRBJ1-1
v_gene: TRBV30
d_gene: .
CDR3nt: TGTGCCTGGGGGACGGGACACCTCACCGAAGCTTTCTTT
CDR3aa: CAWGTGHLTEAFF

abundance: few
j_gene: TRBJ2-1
v_gene: TRBV7-9
d_gene: .
CDR3nt: TGTGCCAGCAGCTTAGGTCGGGGTGCCACTAACAATGAGCAGTTCTTC
CDR3aa: CASSLGRGATNNEQFF

abundance: .
j_gene: TRBJ2-7
v_gene: TRBV7-2
d_gene: .
CDR3nt: TGTGCCAGCAGCTTAGTAAGGACAGGGAGGGTCGAGCAGTACTTC
CDR3aa: CASSLVRTGRVEQYF

abundance: .
j_gene: TRBJ2-1
v_gene: TRBV3-1/TRBV3-2
d_gene: TRBD2
CDR3nt: TGTGCCAGCAGCCAAGGCGGGGGATCCTACAATGAGCAGTTCTTC
CDR3aa: CASSQGGGSYNEQFF

abundance: .
j_gene: TRBJ2-6
v_gene: TRBV19
d_gene: .
CDR3nt: TGTGCCAGTAGTATACGAGGATTCCCTGGGGCCAACGTCCTGACTTTC
CDR3aa: CASSIRGFPGANVLTF

abundance: .
j_gene: TRBJ1-1
v_gene: TRBV3-1/TRBV3-2
d_gene: .
CDR3nt: TGTGCCAGCAGCCAAGAACAGGGAATTATAGGGGAAGCTTTCTTT
CDR3aa: CASSQEQGIIGEAFF

abundance: .
j_gene: TRBJ2-1
v_gene: TRBV30
d_gene: TRBD1
CDR3nt: TGTGCCTGGAGTGTACGTACAGGGGAACTGCCCTACAATGAGCAGTTCTTC
CDR3aa: CAWSVRTGELPYNEQFF

abundance: .
j_gene: TRBJ2-2
v_gene: TRBV3-1/TRBV3-2
d_gene: TRBD2
CDR3nt: TGTGCCAGCAGCCCCCTGACTAGCACGTCCGGGGAGCTGTTTTTT
CDR3aa: CASSPLTSTSGELFF

abundance: .
j_gene: TRBJ1-1
v_gene: TRBV10-3
d_gene: .
CDR3nt: TGTGCCATCAGTGAGTCGTTGAGTAACACTGAAGCTTTCTTT
CDR3aa: CAISESLSNTEAFF

abundance: .
j_gene: TRBJ2-3
v_gene: TRBV20-1
d_gene: .
CDR3nt: TGCAGTGCTAGAGTAGCAGAAGCGCAGTATTTT
CDR3aa: CSARVAEAQYF

abundance: .
j_gene: TRBJ1-4
v_gene: TRBV4-2
d_gene: .
CDR3nt: TGTGCCAGCAGCCAGTACTTGAATGTCGAAAAACTGTTTTTT
CDR3aa: CASSQYLNVEKLFF

abundance: .
j_gene: TRBJ2-3
v_gene: TRBV20-1
d_gene: .
CDR3nt: TGCAGTGCTAGTCGTGGGGGCCAGACAGATACGCAGTATTTT
CDR3aa: CSASRGGQTDTQYF

abundance: few
j_gene: TRBJ2-3
v_gene: TRBV3-1/TRBV3-2
d_gene: TRBD1
CDR3nt: TGTGCCAACCCGGGACAGGCAGATACGCAGTATTTT
CDR3aa: CANPGQADTQYF

abundance: .
j_gene: TRBJ2-2
v_gene: TRBV7-9
d_gene: .
CDR3nt: TGTGCCAGCAGCTCCAGGGGTTTTTACACCGGGGAGCTGTTTTTT
CDR3aa: CASSSRGFYTGELFF